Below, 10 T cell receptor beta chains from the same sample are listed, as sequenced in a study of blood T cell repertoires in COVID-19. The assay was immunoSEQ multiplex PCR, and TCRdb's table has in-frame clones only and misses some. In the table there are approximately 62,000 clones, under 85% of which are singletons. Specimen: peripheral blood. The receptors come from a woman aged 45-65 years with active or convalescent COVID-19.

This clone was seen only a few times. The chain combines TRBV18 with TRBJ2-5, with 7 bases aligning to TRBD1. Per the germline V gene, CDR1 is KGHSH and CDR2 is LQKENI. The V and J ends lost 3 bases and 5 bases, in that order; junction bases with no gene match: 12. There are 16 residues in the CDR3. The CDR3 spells CASSPDRPGRLETQYF. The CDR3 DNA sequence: TGTGCCAGCTCACCGGACAGGCCAGGACGGCTGGAGACCCAGTACTTC.

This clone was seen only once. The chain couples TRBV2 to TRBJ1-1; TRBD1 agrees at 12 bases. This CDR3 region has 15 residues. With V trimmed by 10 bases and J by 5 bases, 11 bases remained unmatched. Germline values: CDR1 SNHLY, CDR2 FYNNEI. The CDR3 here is CATGRDRGRETEAFF. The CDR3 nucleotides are TGTGCCACCGGGCGGGACAGGGGGCGAGAGACTGAAGCTTTCTTT.

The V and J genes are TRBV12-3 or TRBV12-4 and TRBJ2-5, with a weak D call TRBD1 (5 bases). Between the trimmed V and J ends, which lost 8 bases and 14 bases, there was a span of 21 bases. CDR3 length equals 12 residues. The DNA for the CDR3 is TGTGCCAGCGGACAAACCAGGGCCCCCGGATACTTC. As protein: CASGQTRAPGYF.

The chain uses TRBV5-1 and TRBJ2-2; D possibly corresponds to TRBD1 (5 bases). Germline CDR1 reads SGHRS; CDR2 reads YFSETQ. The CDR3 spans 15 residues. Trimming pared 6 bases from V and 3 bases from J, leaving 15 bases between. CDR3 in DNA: TGCGCCAGCAACCCGGACACCGTTGACACCGGGGAGCTGTTTTTT. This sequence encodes CASNPDTVDTGELFF.

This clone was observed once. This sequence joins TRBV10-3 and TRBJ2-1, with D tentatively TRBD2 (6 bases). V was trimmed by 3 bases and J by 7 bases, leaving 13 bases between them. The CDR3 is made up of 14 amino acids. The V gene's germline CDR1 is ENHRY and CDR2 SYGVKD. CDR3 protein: CAISDTSRGNEQFF. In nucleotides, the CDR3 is TGTGCCATCAGTGATACTAGTCGGGGGAATGAGCAGTTCTTC.

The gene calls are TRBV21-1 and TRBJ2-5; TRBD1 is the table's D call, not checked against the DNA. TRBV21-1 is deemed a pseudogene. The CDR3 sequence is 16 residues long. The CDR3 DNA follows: TGTGCCAGCAGCAAAGGTAGGAGACAGGGGCGAGAGACCCAGTACTTC. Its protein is CASSKGRRQGRETQYF.

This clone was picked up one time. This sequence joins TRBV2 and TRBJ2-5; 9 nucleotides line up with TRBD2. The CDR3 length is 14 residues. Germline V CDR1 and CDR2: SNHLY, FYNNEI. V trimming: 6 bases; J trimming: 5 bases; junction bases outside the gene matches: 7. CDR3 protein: CASRERTSAETQYF. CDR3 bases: TGTGCCAGCAGAGAAAGGACTAGCGCCGAGACCCAGTACTTC.

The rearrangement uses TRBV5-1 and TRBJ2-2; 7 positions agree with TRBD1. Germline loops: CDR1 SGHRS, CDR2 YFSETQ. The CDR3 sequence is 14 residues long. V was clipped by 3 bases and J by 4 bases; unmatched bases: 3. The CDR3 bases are TGCGCCAGCAGCTCGGGACAGCCCACCGGGGAGCTGTTTTTT. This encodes CASSSGQPTGELFF.

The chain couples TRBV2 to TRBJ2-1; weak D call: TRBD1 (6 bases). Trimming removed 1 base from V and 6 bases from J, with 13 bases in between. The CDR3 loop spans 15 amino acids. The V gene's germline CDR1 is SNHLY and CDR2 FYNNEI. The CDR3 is CASSEGQGIVNEQFF. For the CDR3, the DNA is TGTGCCAGCAGTGAAGGTCAGGGGATAGTCAATGAGCAGTTCTTC.

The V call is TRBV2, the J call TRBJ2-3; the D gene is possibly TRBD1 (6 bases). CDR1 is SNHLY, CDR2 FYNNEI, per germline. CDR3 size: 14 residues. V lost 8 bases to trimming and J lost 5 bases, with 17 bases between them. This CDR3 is CASGQWDREDTQYF. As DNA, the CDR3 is TGTGCCAGCGGACAGTGGGATAGGGAAGATACGCAGTATTTT. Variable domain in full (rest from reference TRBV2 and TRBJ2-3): EPEVTQTPSHQVTQMGQEVILRCVPISNHLYFYWYRQILGQKVEFLVSFYNNEISEKSEIFDDQFSVERPDGSNFTLKIRSTKLEDSAMYFCASGQWDREDTQYFGPGTRLTVL.